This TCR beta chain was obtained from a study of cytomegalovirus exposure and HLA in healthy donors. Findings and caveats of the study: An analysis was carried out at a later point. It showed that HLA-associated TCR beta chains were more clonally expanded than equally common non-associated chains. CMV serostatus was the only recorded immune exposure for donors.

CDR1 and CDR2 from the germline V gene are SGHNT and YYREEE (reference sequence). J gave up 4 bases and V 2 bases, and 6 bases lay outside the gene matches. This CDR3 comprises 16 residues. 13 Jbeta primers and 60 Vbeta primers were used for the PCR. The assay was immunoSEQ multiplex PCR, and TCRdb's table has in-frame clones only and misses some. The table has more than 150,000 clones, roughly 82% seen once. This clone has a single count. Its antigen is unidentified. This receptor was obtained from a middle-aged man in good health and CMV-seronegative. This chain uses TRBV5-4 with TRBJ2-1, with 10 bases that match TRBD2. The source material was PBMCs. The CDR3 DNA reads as TGTGCCAGCAGCTTAACTAGCGGGATTGTGTACAATGAGCAGTTCTTC. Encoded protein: CASSLTSGIVYNEQFF. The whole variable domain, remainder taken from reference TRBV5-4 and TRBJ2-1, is ETGVTQSPTHLIKTRGQQVTLRCSSQSGHNTVSWYQQALGQGPQFIFQYYREEENGRGNFPPRFSGLQFPNYSSELNVNALELDDSALYLCASSLTSGIVYNEQFFGPGTRLTVL.